This T cell receptor (beta chain) is from a study of cytomegalovirus exposure and HLA in healthy donors. The CDR3 has 15 amino acids. Germline CDR1 is SSHAT and CDR2 is FNYEAQ (reference sequence). Vbeta (60) and Jbeta (13) primers were used in the PCR. Assay used: immunoSEQ multiplex PCR; TCRdb lists only in-frame clones, some missing. The repertoire holds about 150,000 clones, about 82% seen once, with 1% in the top ten. Points on this clone: Germline is not matched at one junction end, which may reflect a read error.

The sequence derives from a woman between 45 and 60 years old in good health and CMV-seropositive. Sample: PBMCs. The genes are TRBV7-7 and TRBJ2-7; 7 bases agree with TRBD1. CDR3 in amino acids: CASSPSAGTAYEQYF. Written as DNA, the CDR3 is TGTGCTAGCAGCCCGTCAGCAGGGACAGCCTACGAGCAGTACTTC.